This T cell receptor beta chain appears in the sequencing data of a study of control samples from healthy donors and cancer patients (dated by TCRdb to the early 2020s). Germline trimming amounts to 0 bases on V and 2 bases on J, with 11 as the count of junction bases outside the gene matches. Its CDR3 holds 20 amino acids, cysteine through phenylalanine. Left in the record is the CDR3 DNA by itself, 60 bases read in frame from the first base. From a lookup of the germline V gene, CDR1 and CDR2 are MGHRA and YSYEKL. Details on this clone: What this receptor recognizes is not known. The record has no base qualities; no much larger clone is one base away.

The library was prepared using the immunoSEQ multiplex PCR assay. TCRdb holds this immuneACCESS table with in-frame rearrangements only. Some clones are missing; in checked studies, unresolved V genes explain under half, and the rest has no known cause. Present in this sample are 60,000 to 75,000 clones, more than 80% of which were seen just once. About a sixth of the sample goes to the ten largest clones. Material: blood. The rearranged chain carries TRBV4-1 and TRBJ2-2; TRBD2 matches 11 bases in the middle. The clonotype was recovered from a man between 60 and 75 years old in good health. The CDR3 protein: CASSQDLKKGLAVNTGELFF. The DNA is TGCGCCAGCAGCCAAGATCTCAAAAAGGGACTAGCGGTTAACACCGGGGAGCTGTTTTTT.